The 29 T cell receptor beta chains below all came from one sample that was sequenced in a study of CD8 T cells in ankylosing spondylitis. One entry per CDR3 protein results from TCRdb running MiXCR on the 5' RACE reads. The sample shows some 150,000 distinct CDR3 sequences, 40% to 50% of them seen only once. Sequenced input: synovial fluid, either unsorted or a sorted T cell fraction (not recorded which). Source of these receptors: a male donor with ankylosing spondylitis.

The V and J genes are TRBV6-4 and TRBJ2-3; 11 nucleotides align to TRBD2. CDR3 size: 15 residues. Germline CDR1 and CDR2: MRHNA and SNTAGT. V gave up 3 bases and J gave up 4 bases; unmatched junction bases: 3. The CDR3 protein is CASSDTSGSSDTQYF. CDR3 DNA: TGTGCCAGCAGTGATACTAGCGGGAGTTCAGATACGCAGTATTTT.

The CDR3 nucleotides read TGCAGTGCCCCCCCTATAGCGGGTGACTACAATGAGCAGTTCTTC. This gives the protein CSAPPIAGDYNEQFF. The rearrangement joins TRBV20-1 to TRBJ2-1, with TRBD2 matching 7 bases. After removal of 6 bases from V and 3 bases from J, the junction contained 11 bases not matched to a gene. The CDR3 contains 15 residues. Looked up from germline, CDR1 is DFQATT and CDR2 is SNEGSKA (reference sequence).

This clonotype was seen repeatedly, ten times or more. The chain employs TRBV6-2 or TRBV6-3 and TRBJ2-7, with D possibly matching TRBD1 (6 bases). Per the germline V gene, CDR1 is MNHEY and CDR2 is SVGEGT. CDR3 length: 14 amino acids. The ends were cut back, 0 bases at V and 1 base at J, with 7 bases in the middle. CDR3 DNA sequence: TGTGCCAGCAGTTACTCGGACAGTTCCTACGAGCAGTACTTC. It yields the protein CASSYSDSSYEQYF.

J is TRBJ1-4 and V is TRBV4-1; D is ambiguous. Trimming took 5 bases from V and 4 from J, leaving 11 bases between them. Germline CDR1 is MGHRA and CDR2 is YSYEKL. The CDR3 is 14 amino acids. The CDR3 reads CASSYTDLNEKLFF. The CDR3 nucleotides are TGCGCCAGCAGCTACACAGATCTTAATGAAAAACTGTTTTTT.

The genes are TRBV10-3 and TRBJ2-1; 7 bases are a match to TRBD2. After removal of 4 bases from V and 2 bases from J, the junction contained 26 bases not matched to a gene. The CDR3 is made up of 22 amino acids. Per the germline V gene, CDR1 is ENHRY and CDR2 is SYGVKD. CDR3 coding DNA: TGTGCCATCAGTGGGGGCCCTGACTACGGCGGGAGTTTCTCTGTGACCTACAATGAGCAGTTCTTC. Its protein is CAISGGPDYGGSFSVTYNEQFF.

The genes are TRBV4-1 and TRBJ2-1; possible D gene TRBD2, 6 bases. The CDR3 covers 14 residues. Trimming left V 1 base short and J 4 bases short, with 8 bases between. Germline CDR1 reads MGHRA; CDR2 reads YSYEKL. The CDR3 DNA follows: TGCGCCAGCAGCCAAGGGCGGGGTTACAATGAGCAGTTCTTC. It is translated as CASSQGRGYNEQFF.

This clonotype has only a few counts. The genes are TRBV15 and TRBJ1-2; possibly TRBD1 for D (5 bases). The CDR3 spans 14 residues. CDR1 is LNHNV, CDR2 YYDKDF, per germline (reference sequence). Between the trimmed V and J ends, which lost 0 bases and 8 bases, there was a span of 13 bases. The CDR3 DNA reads TGTGCCACCAGCAGAGATCTGACAGTGTCCGGCTACACCTTC. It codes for CATSRDLTVSGYTF.

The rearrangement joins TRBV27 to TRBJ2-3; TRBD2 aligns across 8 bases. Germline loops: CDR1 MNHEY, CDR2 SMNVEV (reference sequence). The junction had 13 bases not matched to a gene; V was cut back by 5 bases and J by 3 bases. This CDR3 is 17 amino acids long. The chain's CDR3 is CASSPVVRAGDTDTQYF. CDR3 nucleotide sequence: TGTGCCAGCAGTCCGGTAGTTCGAGCGGGAGATACAGATACGCAGTATTTT.

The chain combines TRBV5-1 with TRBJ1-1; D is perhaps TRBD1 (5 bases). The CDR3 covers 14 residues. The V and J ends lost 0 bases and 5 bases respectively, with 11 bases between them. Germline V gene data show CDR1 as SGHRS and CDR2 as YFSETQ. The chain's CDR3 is CASSLETKGTEAFF. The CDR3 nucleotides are TGCGCCAGCAGCTTGGAAACCAAGGGGACTGAAGCTTTCTTT.

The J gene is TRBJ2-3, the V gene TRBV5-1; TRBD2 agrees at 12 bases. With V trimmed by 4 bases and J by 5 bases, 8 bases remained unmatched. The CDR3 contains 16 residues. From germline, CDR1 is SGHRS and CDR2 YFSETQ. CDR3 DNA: TGCGCCAGCAGCCCCGAACTAGCGGGGGGTATAGATACGCAGTATTTT. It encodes CASSPELAGGIDTQYF.

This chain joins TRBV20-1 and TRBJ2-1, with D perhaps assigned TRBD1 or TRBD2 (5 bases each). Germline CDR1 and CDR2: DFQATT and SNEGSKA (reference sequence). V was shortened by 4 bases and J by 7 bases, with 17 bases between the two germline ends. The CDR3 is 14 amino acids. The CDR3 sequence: CSAKGSRFENEQFF. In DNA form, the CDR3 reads TGCAGTGCTAAGGGGAGTAGGTTTGAGAATGAGCAGTTCTTC.

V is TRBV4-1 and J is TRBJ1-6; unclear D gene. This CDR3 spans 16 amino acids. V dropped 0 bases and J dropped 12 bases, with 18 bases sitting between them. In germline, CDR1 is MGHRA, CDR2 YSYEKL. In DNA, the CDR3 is TGCGCCAGCAGCCAAGATATTTACAAATCCCCACAACCCCTCCACTTT. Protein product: CASSQDIYKSPQPLHF.

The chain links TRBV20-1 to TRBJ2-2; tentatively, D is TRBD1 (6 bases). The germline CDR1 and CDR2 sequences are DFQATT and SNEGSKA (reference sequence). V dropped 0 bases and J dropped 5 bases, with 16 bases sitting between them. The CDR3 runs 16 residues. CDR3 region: CSARDLVTGLTGELFF. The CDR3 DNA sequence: TGCAGTGCTAGAGATCTCGTGACAGGCCTAACCGGGGAGCTGTTTTTT.

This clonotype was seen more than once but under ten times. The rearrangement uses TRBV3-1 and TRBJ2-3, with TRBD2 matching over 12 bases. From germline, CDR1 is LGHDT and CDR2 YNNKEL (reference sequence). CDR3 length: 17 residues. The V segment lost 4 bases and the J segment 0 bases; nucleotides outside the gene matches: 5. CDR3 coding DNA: TGTGCCAGCAGCCCAGTACTAGCGGGAGGTAGCACAGATACGCAGTATTTT. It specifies CASSPVLAGGSTDTQYF.

This CDR3 is CASSAGAPFYGYTF. CDR3 nucleotides: TGTGCCAGTAGTGCTGGGGCTCCCTTCTATGGCTACACCTTC. The rearrangement joins TRBV19 to TRBJ1-2; possible D gene TRBD1, 5 bases. The length of the CDR3 is 14 residues. Trimming left V 5 bases short and J 4 bases short, with 14 bases between. Germline V gives CDR1 LNHDA, CDR2 SQIVND (reference sequence).

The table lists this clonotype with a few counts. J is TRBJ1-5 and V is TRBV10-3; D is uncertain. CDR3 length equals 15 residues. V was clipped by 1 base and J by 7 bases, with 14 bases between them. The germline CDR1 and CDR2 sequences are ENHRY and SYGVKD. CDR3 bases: TGTGCCATCAGTGAGTTCAACACGAAGGAACAGCCCCAGCATTTT. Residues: CAISEFNTKEQPQHF.

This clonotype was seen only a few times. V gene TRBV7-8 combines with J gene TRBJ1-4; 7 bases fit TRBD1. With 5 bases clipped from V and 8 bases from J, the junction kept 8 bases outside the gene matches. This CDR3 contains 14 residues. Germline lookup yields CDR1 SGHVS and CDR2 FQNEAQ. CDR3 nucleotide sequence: TGTGCCAGCAGCCGAGACAGGGCAGCCGAAAAACTGTTTTTT. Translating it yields CASSRDRAAEKLFF.

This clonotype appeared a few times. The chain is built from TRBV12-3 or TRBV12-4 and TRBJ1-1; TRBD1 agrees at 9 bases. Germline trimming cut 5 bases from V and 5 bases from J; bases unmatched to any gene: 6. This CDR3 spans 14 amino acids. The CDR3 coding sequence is TGTGCCAGCAGTCAAGGACAGGGGCATACTGAAGCTTTCTTT. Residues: CASSQGQGHTEAFF.

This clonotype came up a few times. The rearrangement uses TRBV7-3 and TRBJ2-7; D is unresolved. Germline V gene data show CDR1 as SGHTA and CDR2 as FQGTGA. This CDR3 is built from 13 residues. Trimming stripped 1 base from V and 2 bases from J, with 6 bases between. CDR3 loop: CASSLNGAYEQYF. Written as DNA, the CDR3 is TGTGCCAGCAGCTTAAACGGTGCCTACGAGCAGTACTTC.

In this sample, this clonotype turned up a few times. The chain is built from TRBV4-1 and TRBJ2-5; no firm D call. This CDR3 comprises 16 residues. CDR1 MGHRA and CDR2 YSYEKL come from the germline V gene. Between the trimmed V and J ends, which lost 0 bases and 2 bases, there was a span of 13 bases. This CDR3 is CASSQDRVWAQETQYF. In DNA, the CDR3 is TGCGCCAGCAGCCAAGATCGAGTCTGGGCTCAAGAGACCCAGTACTTC.

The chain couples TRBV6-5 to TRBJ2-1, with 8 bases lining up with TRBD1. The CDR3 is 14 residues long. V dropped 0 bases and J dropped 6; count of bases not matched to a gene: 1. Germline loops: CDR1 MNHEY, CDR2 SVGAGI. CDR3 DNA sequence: TGTGCCAGCAGTTACTCGGGACAGGTCAATGAGCAGTTCTTC. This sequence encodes CASSYSGQVNEQFF.

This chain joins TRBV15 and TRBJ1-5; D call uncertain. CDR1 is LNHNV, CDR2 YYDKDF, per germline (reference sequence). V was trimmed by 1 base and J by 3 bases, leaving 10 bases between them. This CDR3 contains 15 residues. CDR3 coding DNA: TGTGCCACCAGCAGAGGGCAGCTTCTCAATCAGCCCCAGCATTTT. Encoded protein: CATSRGQLLNQPQHF.

DNA of the CDR3: TGTGCCAGCAGTGACTCGACCCTCGGACAGATCAATGAGCAGTTCTTC. Encoded protein: CASSDSTLGQINEQFF. This chain joins TRBV6-4 and TRBJ2-1; possible D gene TRBD1, 6 bases. V was cut by 0 bases and J by 6 bases, with 15 bases left in between. The length of the CDR3 is 16 residues. Germline V gene lookup returns CDR1 MRHNA and CDR2 SNTAGT.

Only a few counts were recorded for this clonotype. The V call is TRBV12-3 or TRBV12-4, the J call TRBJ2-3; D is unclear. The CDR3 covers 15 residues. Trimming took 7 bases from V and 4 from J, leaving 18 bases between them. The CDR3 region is CASTFPPLASDTQYF. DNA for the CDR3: TGTGCCAGCACCTTCCCTCCACTCGCATCAGATACGCAGTATTTT.

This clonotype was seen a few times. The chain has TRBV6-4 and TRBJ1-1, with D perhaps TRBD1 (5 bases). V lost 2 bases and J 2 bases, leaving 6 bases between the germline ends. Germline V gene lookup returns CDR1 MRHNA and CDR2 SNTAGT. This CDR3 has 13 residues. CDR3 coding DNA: TGTGCCAGCAGTGACCGGGACAACACTGAAGCTTTCTTT. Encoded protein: CASSDRDNTEAFF.

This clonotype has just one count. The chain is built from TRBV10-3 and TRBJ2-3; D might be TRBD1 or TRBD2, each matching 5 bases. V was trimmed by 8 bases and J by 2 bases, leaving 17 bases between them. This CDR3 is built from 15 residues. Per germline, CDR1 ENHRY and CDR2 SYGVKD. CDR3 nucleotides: TGTGCCATCGCCTCCGGGGCCTTCTACACAGATACGCAGTATTTT. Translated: CAIASGAFYTDTQYF.

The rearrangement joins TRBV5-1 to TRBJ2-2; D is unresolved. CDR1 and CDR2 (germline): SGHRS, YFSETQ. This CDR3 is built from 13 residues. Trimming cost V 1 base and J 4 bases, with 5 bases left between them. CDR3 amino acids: CASSLCCTGELFF. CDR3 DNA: TGCGCCAGCAGCTTGTGCTGCACCGGGGAGCTGTTTTTT. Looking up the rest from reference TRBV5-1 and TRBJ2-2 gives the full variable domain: KAGVTQTPRYLIKTRGQQVTLSCSPISGHRSVSWYQQTPGQGLQFLFEYFSETQRNKGNFPGRFSGRQFSNSRSEMNVSTLELGDSALYLCASSLCCTGELFFGEGSRLTVL.

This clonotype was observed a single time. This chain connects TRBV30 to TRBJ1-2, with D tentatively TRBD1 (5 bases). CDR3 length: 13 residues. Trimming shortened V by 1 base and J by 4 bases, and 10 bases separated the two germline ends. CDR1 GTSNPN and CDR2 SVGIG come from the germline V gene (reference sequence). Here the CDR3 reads CAWSDLGVYGYTF. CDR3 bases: TGTGCCTGGAGTGATTTAGGGGTCTATGGCTACACCTTC.

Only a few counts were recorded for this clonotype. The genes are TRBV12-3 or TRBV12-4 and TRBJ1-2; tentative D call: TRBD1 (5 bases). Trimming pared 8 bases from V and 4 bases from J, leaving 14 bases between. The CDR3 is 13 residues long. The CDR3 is CASGPSGGYGYTF. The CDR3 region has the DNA TGTGCCAGCGGCCCGTCGGGGGGCTATGGCTACACCTTC.